A single sample is the source of the 17 T cell receptor beta chains below, sequenced in a study of T cell repertoires in cytomegalovirus infection. TCRdb fed the reads into MiXCR, producing one record per CDR3 protein. The data contain about 900,000 distinct CDR3 sequences, around 29% of them singletons. Their antigens remain unidentified. Source: cultured CD8+ T cells from PBMCs, taken from culture after CMV antigen stimulation. These TCRs come from a human donor in good health (CMV status not recorded). Some clones in this sample may be carry-over from other donors' samples.

In regard to this clonotype: This sequence may be a read error, since a much larger clone differs from it by one base. CDR3 nucleotides: TGTGCCAGCAGCCAAGGGCTAGTGGGGCCCCAAGAGACCCAGTACTTC. Its translation is CASSQGLVGPQETQYF. This chain uses TRBV7-2 with TRBJ2-5; tentative D call: TRBD1 (5 bases). The germline CDR1 and CDR2 sequences are SGHTA and FQGNSA. Trimming removed 5 bases at V and 1 base at J, with 17 bases between. This CDR3 region has 16 residues. Combining the CDR3 with reference TRBV7-2 and TRBJ2-5 gives the whole variable domain GAGVSQSPSNKVTEKGKDVELRCDPISGHTALYWYRQSLGQGLEFLIYFQGNSAPDKSGLPSDRFSAERTGGSVSTLTIQRTQQEDSAVYLCASSQGLVGPQETQYFGPGTRLLVL.

This clonotype was recorded at least ten times. The chain couples TRBV19 to TRBJ2-2; D is unresolved. V was trimmed by 1 base and J by 2 bases, leaving 8 bases between them. This CDR3 is 15 amino acids long. Germline lookup yields CDR1 LNHDA and CDR2 SQIVND (reference sequence). The CDR3 loop reads CASSIATYNTGELFF. The CDR3 DNA sequence: TGTGCCAGTAGTATAGCAACTTACAACACCGGGGAGCTGTTTTTT.

The chain uses TRBV12-3 or TRBV12-4 and TRBJ2-5; 9 bases are shared with TRBD2. Germline trimming cut 5 bases from V and 4 bases from J; bases unmatched to any gene: 5. The CDR3 is 14 amino acids. This chain's CDR3 is CASSTGSGGETQYF. The CDR3 nucleotides are TGTGCCAGCAGTACAGGTAGCGGGGGAGAGACCCAGTACTTC.

In this sample, this clonotype turned up many times. The J gene is TRBJ1-2, the V gene TRBV7-8; 12 bases agree with TRBD1. The germline CDR1 and CDR2 sequences are SGHVS and FQNEAQ. V lost 5 bases and J lost 7; bases outside the gene matches: 5. This CDR3 spans 14 amino acids. The CDR3 bases are TGTGCCAGCAGCACAGGGACAGGGGGCACTGGCTACACCTTC. As protein: CASSTGTGGTGYTF.

This clonotype has just a few counts. This chain links TRBV12-3 or TRBV12-4 with TRBJ2-1, with 11 bases fitting TRBD1. The CDR3 has 18 amino acids. The trim removed 6 bases at V and 0 bases at J, leaving 10 bases unmatched. CDR3 DNA: TGTGCCAGCAGGGGGGACAGGGGGTTTAGAAGCTCCTACAATGAGCAGTTCTTC. Translating it yields CASRGDRGFRSSYNEQFF.

Note on this clonotype: Relative to the germline gene, one junction end is altered; a read error may explain this. This chain joins TRBV7-3 and TRBJ2-2; the D gene is possibly TRBD2 (6 bases). Germline V CDR1 and CDR2: SGHTA, FQGTGA. This CDR3 is built from 17 residues. The CDR3 is CASSPRPGLPNTGKLFF. CDR3 nucleotides: TGTGCCAGCAGCCCTCGCCCGGGACTCCCGAACACCGGGAAGCTGTTTTTT.

The sample holds a few counts of this clonotype. The chain is built from TRBV27 and TRBJ1-5; TRBD1 might be the D (5 bases). CDR1 is MNHEY, CDR2 SMNVEV, per germline (reference sequence). Trimming removed 5 bases at V and 2 bases at J, with 19 bases between. This CDR3 is built from 17 residues. The CDR3 reads CASSRSPQGGGNQPQHF. The CDR3 DNA sequence: TGTGCCAGCAGTCGATCCCCTCAGGGAGGGGGCAATCAGCCCCAGCATTTT.

The chain carries TRBV4-1 and TRBJ2-1, with 8 bases that match TRBD2. Germline V gene sequence: CDR1 MGHRA, CDR2 YSYEKL. The junction had 16 bases not matched to a gene; V was cut back by 4 bases and J by 5 bases. The CDR3 is 18 residues long. CDR3 in amino acids: CASSRDPGGGNLNNEQFF. In DNA, the CDR3 is TGCGCCAGCAGCCGAGATCCGGGAGGGGGAAATTTGAACAATGAGCAGTTCTTC.

V gene TRBV20-1 combines with J gene TRBJ2-7; TRBD2 matches 7 bases. V was clipped by 6 bases and J by 1 base; unmatched bases: 6. Per the germline V gene, CDR1 is DFQATT and CDR2 is SNEGSKA (reference sequence). The CDR3 spans 13 residues. The CDR3 protein is CSAGAGESYEQYF. DNA of the CDR3: TGCAGTGCAGGGGCGGGGGAGTCCTACGAGCAGTACTTC.

This clonotype was counted ten times or more. The chain combines TRBV7-2 with TRBJ2-1; possibly TRBD2 for D (6 bases). Trimming removed 5 bases at V and 4 bases at J, with 18 bases between. This CDR3 has 16 amino acids. The germline CDR1 and CDR2 sequences are SGHTA and FQGNSA. CDR3 nucleotides: TGTGCCAGCAGCGCACCACCCCGGGACTTTTACAATGAGCAGTTCTTC. Protein sequence: CASSAPPRDFYNEQFF.

This clonotype turned up a few times. The V gene is TRBV6-1, the J gene TRBJ2-7, with no clear D. V lost 4 bases, J lost 6 bases, and 13 bases lay in between. CDR3 length equals 13 residues. Germline CDR1 reads MNHNS; CDR2 reads SASEGT. The CDR3 protein is CASSALGRSEQYV. The CDR3 bases are TGTGCCAGCAGTGCCCTCGGACGGAGCGAGCAGTACGTC.

This clonotype showed up just a few times. The J gene is TRBJ1-1, the V gene TRBV7-6; tentative D call: TRBD1 (6 bases). V was trimmed by 7 bases and J by 4 bases, leaving 19 bases between them. This CDR3 is 15 amino acids long. Per the germline V gene, CDR1 is SGHVS and CDR2 is FNYEAQ. CDR3 amino acids: CASTTLGGGGTEAFF. The CDR3 nucleotides are TGTGCCAGCACCACGTTGGGAGGGGGGGGCACTGAAGCTTTCTTT.

This clonotype was observed at least ten times. The chain has TRBV6-2 or TRBV6-3 and TRBJ1-1, with a possible D match to TRBD1 (5 bases). The V end lost 6 bases, the J end lost 6 bases, and 11 bases lay between the germline ends. Germline CDR1 is MNHEY and CDR2 is SVGEGT. The length of the CDR3 is 12 residues. CDR3 in DNA: TGTGCCAGCAGCCCCGACAGTTCTGAAGCTTTCTTT. It codes for CASSPDSSEAFF.

This clonotype was counted once. The chain is built from TRBV25-1 and TRBJ2-3; D gene unclear. The V end was cut by 1 base, the J end by 6 bases, with 11 bases between. Germline CDR1 MGHDK, CDR2 SYGVNS. This CDR3 contains 14 residues. CDR3 DNA sequence: TGTGCCAGCAGTGAATCGGGCGCTCAGGATACGCAGTATTTT. Its translation: CASSESGAQDTQYF.

The chain recombines TRBV12-3 or TRBV12-4 with TRBJ1-5, with no clear D. Trimming cost V 5 bases and J 6 bases, with 11 bases left between them. The CDR3 runs 13 residues. This CDR3 reads CASSPSGIQPQHF. The CDR3 region has the DNA TGTGCCAGCAGTCCTTCGGGGATTCAGCCCCAGCATTTT.

This clonotype has only a few counts. The chain combines TRBV6-6 with TRBJ1-4; 7 bases map to TRBD1. With 2 bases clipped from V and 6 bases from J, the junction kept 9 bases outside the gene matches. The V gene's germline CDR1 is MNHNY and CDR2 SVGAGI (reference sequence). This CDR3 is built from 16 residues. The CDR3 bases are TGTGCCAGCAGTTACGCAAGGGGGCGCTGGGATGAAAAACTGTTTTTT. Translating it yields CASSYARGRWDEKLFF.

Only a few counts were recorded for this clonotype. The rearrangement joins TRBV20-1 to TRBJ2-1; tentatively, D is TRBD2 (5 bases). Trimming stripped 6 bases from V and 3 bases from J, with 18 bases between. The length of the CDR3 is 15 residues. Germline assignment: CDR1 DFQATT and CDR2 SNEGSKA (reference sequence). The CDR3 DNA follows: TGCAGTGCAGGAGATACTAGTTCCGTCTACAATGAGCAGTTCTTC. Protein sequence: CSAGDTSSVYNEQFF.